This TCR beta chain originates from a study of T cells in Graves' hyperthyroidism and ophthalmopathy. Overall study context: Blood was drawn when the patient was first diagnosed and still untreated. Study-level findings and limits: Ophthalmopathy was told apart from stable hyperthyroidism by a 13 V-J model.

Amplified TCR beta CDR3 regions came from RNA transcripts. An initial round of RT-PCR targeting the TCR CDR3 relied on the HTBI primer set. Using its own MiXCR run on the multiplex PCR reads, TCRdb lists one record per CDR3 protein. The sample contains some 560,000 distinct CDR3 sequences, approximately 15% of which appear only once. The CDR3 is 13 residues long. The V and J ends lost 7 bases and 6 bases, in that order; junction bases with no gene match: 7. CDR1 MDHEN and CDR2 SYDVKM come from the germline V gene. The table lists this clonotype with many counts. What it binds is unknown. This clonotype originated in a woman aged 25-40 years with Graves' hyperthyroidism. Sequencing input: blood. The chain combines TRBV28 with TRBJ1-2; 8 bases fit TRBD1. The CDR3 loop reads CASTRTGFHGYTF. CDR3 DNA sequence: TGTGCCAGCACCCGGACAGGGTTCCATGGCTACACCTTC.